Listed below are T cell receptor beta chains from one sample, sequenced in a study of beta chain features in type 1 diabetes. Method: immunoSEQ multiplex PCR; TCRdb's copy keeps in-frame clones and lacks some. This table holds under 800,000 clones, about 16% found once. What was sequenced was naive CD4+ T cells from blood. The source of these receptors is a man aged 18-30 years in good health. The CDR3 runs from the conserved cysteine through the conserved F or W. D genes are given only for firm matches. The size field is filled for only some rows; it gives once, few, many or a size class.

V	D	J	size	DNA	CDR3
TRBV7-9	.	TRBJ2-1	few	TGTGCCAGCAGCTTACAGGGTTTAATATCCTACAATGAGCAGTTCTTC	CASSLQGLISYNEQFF
TRBV19	.	TRBJ2-7	few	TGTGCCAGTAGTATGGGTGCTGGGCGATACGAGCAGTACTTC	CASSMGAGRYEQYF
TRBV25-1	TRBD1	TRBJ2-7	.	TGTGCCAGCAGTGATTCCCGGACAGGGCCATCCTACGAGCAGTACTTC	CASSDSRTGPSYEQYF
TRBV28	TRBD2	TRBJ2-1	few	TGTGCCAGCGGGACTAGCGGGGTCAATGAGCAGTTCTTC	CASGTSGVNEQFF
TRBV27	TRBD2	TRBJ2-3	few	TGTGCCAGCGCGTCCGGGACTAGGGGCGATACGCAGTATTTT	CASASGTRGDTQYF
TRBV25-1	.	TRBJ2-5	.	TGTGCCAGCAGTGGGGGGCCTCAGGAGACCCAGTACTTC	CASSGGPQETQYF
TRBV7-6	.	TRBJ2-7	.	TGTGCCAGCAGCCTAGCCCCGGGAGCGAACTACGAGCAGTACTTC	CASSLAPGANYEQYF
TRBV18	.	TRBJ1-6	.	TGTGCCAGCTCACCACCGGCCGGGGGGAATTCACCCCTCCACTTT	CASSPPAGGNSPLHF
TRBV5-1	.	TRBJ1-2	.	TGCGCCAGCAGCTCGACCCTGGGCTACACCTTC	CASSSTLGYTF
TRBV28	TRBD2	TRBJ2-3	.	TGTGCCAGCAGCCCCGGGGCGGGGGTTACAGATACGCAGTATTTT	CASSPGAGVTDTQYF
TRBV7-8	.	TRBJ2-7	.	TGTGCCAGCAGCTTAATCTTACACTCCTACGAGCAGTACTTC	CASSLILHSYEQYF
TRBV5-1	TRBD2	TRBJ2-7	few	TGCGCCAGCAGCTTGGATGGTAGCGGGATCTACGAGCAGTACTTC	CASSLDGSGIYEQYF
TRBV6-6	.	TRBJ1-2	.	TGTGCCAGCAGTCCGGTAACCTGGGGCTACACCTTC	CASSPVTWGYTF
TRBV6-5	.	TRBJ2-1	few	TGTGCCAGCAGTCCTCCGGGACTGGGTTACAATGAGCAGTTCTTC	CASSPPGLGYNEQFF
TRBV10-3	.	TRBJ1-5	.	TGTGCCATCAGTGAAGGCAGCAATCAGCCCCAGCATTTT	CAISEGSNQPQHF
TRBV5-1	TRBD1	TRBJ2-5	few	TGCGCCAGCAGCTGGGGGACAGGGATGGAAAAGACCCAGTACTTC	CASSWGTGMEKTQYF
TRBV7-2	TRBD1	TRBJ2-3	.	TGTGCCAGCAGCCCGGACAGGGGGGACACAGATACGCAGTATTTT	CASSPDRGDTDTQYF
TRBV20-1	.	TRBJ2-1	.	TGCAGTGCTAGAAGGGCGTTTGAGCAGTTCTTC	CSARRAFEQFF
TRBV19	.	TRBJ2-2	few	TGTGCCAGTAGGGACCTCCCCCCGAACACCGGGGAGCTGTTTTTT	CASRDLPPNTGELFF
TRBV28	.	TRBJ1-2	.	TGTGCCAGCACCCGTGCGAGGGTGGGCGGCTACACCTTC	CASTRARVGGYTF
TRBV7-8	TRBD2	TRBJ2-3	few	TGTGCCAGCAGCTTAGGCTGGGGGGGTCAGGGCACAGATACGCAGTATTTT	CASSLGWGGQGTDTQYF
TRBV7-9	.	TRBJ1-5	.	TGTGCCAGCAGCTTAGGGCACATCAATCAGCCCCAGCATTTT	CASSLGHINQPQHF
TRBV4-2	TRBD2	TRBJ2-7	few	TGTGCCAGCAGCCAAGAGCTCGGGGGGAACTACGAGCAGTACTTC	CASSQELGGNYEQYF
TRBV20-1	.	TRBJ1-1	.	TGCAGTGCTAGGGAGGTGGCTGAAGCTTTCTTT	CSAREVAEAFF
TRBV6-5	.	TRBJ1-4	.	TGTGCCAGCAGTTACTCTACCGGGACTCATGAAAAACTGTTTTTT	CASSYSTGTHEKLFF
TRBV19	.	TRBJ2-3	.	TGTGCCAGTAGTATCCAAGGGCGGACGGGGCGCCGCACAGATACGCAGTATTTT	CASSIQGRTGRRTDTQYF
TRBV10-3	TRBD1	TRBJ1-1	many	TGTGCCATTCGGAAGGGACAGGGCATGAACACTGAAGCTTTCTTT	CAIRKGQGMNTEAFF
TRBV5-4	TRBD1	TRBJ1-5	.	TGTGCCAGCAGCCTTCAGGGGGGCGCGGTTCAGCCCCAGCATTTT	CASSLQGGAVQPQHF
TRBV28	TRBD2	TRBJ2-1	.	TGTGCCAGCAGCCCCCCTAGCGGGAGCTCCTACAATGAGCAGTTCTTC	CASSPPSGSSYNEQFF
TRBV6-1	.	TRBJ2-7	.	TGTGGAGCCGAAAGCTCCTACGAGCAGTACTTC	CGAESSYEQYF
TRBV6-5	.	TRBJ1-3	few	TGTGCCAGCAGTTACTCTCAGGGAGGAAACACCATATATTTT	CASSYSQGGNTIYF
TRBV7-9	TRBD1	TRBJ2-7	.	TGTGCCAGCAGCTTAACACCAGGGGGTAGGACGGACTCCTACGAGCAGTACTTC	CASSLTPGGRTDSYEQYF
TRBV4-1	TRBD2	TRBJ2-1	few	TGCGCCAGCAGCCAAGAAGAATCCTTGGCGGGGGGGCCCTACAATGAGCAGTTCTTC	CASSQEESLAGGPYNEQFF
TRBV5-6	.	TRBJ1-5	few	TGTGCCAGCAGCTTGGGCAGGGGAGGTCAGCCCCAGCATTTT	CASSLGRGGQPQHF
TRBV7-2	TRBD2	TRBJ2-1	.	TGTGCCAGCAGCTTAGGTCTAGCGGGAGGGTCTTCACCGGATGAGCAGTTCTTC	CASSLGLAGGSSPDEQFF
TRBV7-2	.	TRBJ2-5	few	TGTGCCAGCAGCTTATTGTTATCCCAAGAGACCCAGTACTTC	CASSLLLSQETQYF
TRBV28	.	TRBJ2-7	few	TGTGCCAGCATCCTCGGGGGTGAGCAGTACTTC	CASILGGEQYF
TRBV6-5	TRBD1	TRBJ2-7	few	TGTGCCAGCAGTTACCGGGACAGGGCGCGGTACGAGCAGTACTTC	CASSYRDRARYEQYF
TRBV6-5	TRBD1	TRBJ1-1	.	TGTGCCAGCAGTCCCGGACAGGTGAACACTGAAGCTTTCTTT	CASSPGQVNTEAFF
TRBV4-3	TRBD1	TRBJ1-1	few	TGCGCCAGCAGCCAAAGGACAGGGGACACTGAAGCTTTCTTT	CASSQRTGDTEAFF
TRBV6-5	.	TRBJ1-5	.	TGTGCCAGCAGTTTACACCGGCCTGGCAATCAGCCCCAGCATTTT	CASSLHRPGNQPQHF
TRBV7-9	.	TRBJ1-1	.	TGTGCCAGCAGCTTATCACAGACTTTGAACACTGAAGCTTTCTTT	CASSLSQTLNTEAFF
TRBV21-1	.	TRBJ2-7	.	TGTGCCAGCAGCAAAGTTGCCCGATCATCCTACGAGCAGTACTTC	CASSKVARSSYEQYF
TRBV10-3	TRBD1	TRBJ2-7	.	TGTGCCATCAGTGGTATCGGGACAGGGGTCGAGCAGTACTTC	CAISGIGTGVEQYF
TRBV7-2	.	TRBJ1-5	.	TGTGCCAGCAGCTTCGATCTGGGCAATCAGCCCCAGCATTTT	CASSFDLGNQPQHF
TRBV6-1	TRBD2	TRBJ2-7	few	TGTGCCAGCAGTGACGGCGGGGGGCAGTACTTC	CASSDGGGQYF
TRBV10-3	.	TRBJ2-7	.	TGTGCCACCTCGGGGGCGGCAGGGGGTGGGACCTACGAGCAGTACTTC	CATSGAAGGGTYEQYF
TRBV11-2	.	TRBJ2-7	.	TGTGCCAGCAGCTTAAAGGGCGGAGGGCGGACCGAGCAGTACTTC	CASSLKGGGRTEQYF
TRBV12-5	.	TRBJ2-1	few	TGTGCTAGTGGTTTCGGGACGCCCTACTACAATGAGCAGTTCTTC	CASGFGTPYYNEQFF
TRBV28	TRBD2	TRBJ2-3	.	TGTGCCAGCAGTTTTCGCGGGAGGGGCGAAGATACGCAGTATTTT	CASSFRGRGEDTQYF
TRBV2	TRBD2	TRBJ2-1	.	TGTGCCAGCAGTGAATTGGCTAGCGGGAGAGGCGATGAGCAGTTCTTC	CASSELASGRGDEQFF
TRBV9	TRBD1	TRBJ2-7	.	TGTGCCAGCAGCGTAGAGGGGACAGGGGCCGGATCGGGGCAGTACTTC	CASSVEGTGAGSGQYF
TRBV28	.	TRBJ2-5	few	TGTGCCAGCATTGGGGCGGACTTTCTCGGGACCCAGTACTTC	CASIGADFLGTQYF
TRBV10-3	.	TRBJ2-5	many	TGTGCCATCAGTGAGCAGAAATCCAGCCAAGAGACCCAGTACTTC	CAISEQKSSQETQYF
TRBV27	.	TRBJ2-7	.	TGTGCCAGCAGTTATCGGGGACACCTCGCCCACGAGCAGTACTTC	CASSYRGHLAHEQYF
TRBV9	.	TRBJ1-2	.	TGTGCCAGCAGCGCGGTACGTAACAGGGTTACCCGCTATGGCTACACCTTC	CASSAVRNRVTRYGYTF
TRBV29-1	.	TRBJ1-2	few	TGCAGCTTCGAAGACTCTAACTATGGCTACACCTTC	CSFEDSNYGYTF